This section outlines one T cell receptor (beta chain) sequence together with its context. Its antigen is not known. Germline V gene data show CDR1 as LGHNA and CDR2 as YSLEER. The junction had 14 bases not matched to a gene; V was cut back by 3 bases and J by 9 bases. The CDR3 is made up of 17 amino acids. The data are from a study of cytomegalovirus exposure and HLA in healthy donors. General study points: The authors listed about 170 TCR beta chains as cytomegalovirus-associated. Across HLA loci, a later analysis found differing TCR association rates, with DRB1 most and HLA-C fewest. HLA alleles were associated with 16,951 TCR beta sequences in a later analysis at 0.05 false discovery rate.

PCR amplification relied on 60 Vbeta primers (plus 13 Jbeta primers). The method was immunoSEQ multiplex PCR; TCRdb's version includes in-frame clones alone and lacks a portion of them. The data contain under 70,000 clones, approximately 63% of them singletons. What was sequenced was PBMCs. The chain combines TRBV4-3 with TRBJ2-1; 10 bases are a match to TRBD2. The origin of this receptor is a woman aged 60 to 75 in good health and CMV-seropositive. CDR3 in DNA: TGCGCCAGCAGCCAGGGAGAGGGACTAGCGCCGGAGGGTGAGCAGTTCTTC. This gives the protein CASSQGEGLAPEGEQFF.